The next 31 T cell receptor beta chains were all read from a single sample in a study of blood T cell repertoires in COVID-19. Produced via immunoSEQ multiplex PCR; TCRdb's table is partial and in-frame only. The sample records 80,000 to 95,000 clones, about 86% being singletons. Specimen: peripheral blood. Receptors originate from a woman older than 75 in a cohort sampled during active or convalescent COVID-19.

The V and J genes are TRBV7-9 and TRBJ2-1; D may be TRBD1 (5 bases). The germline V and J ends were trimmed by 5 bases and 8 bases, with 19 bases remaining between them. The CDR3 has 15 residues. Germline V gene data show CDR1 as SEHNR and CDR2 as FQNEAQ (reference sequence). The CDR3 spells CASSPTESTLDEQFF. The CDR3 coding sequence is TGTGCCAGCAGCCCGACAGAATCCACGTTGGATGAGCAGTTCTTC.

The chain links TRBV9 to TRBJ1-2; 11 nucleotides line up with TRBD1. Germline V gives CDR1 SGDLS, CDR2 YYNGEE. This CDR3 has 15 residues. The V gene end was trimmed by 4 bases and the J gene end by 5 bases; junction bases not matched to a gene: 7. The CDR3 reads CASSSEDRGLYGYTF. CDR3 bases: TGTGCCAGCAGCTCCGAGGACAGGGGGCTGTATGGCTACACCTTC.

The chain links TRBV19 to TRBJ2-2, with TRBD2 matching over 7 bases. The J segment lost 2 bases and the V segment lost 10 bases, leaving 10 bases of the junction unmatched. The CDR3 sequence is 15 residues long. Germline V CDR1 and CDR2: LNHDA, SQIVND (reference sequence). The CDR3 here is CATQKGGVNTGELFF. CDR3 bases: TGTGCCACACAAAAGGGAGGGGTTAACACCGGGGAGCTGTTTTTT.

The CDR3 DNA reads TGTGCCAGCTCACCTTTCTCCGGGGTCGGGGAGACCCAGTACTTC. This sequence encodes CASSPFSGVGETQYF. V usage is TRBV18 and J usage is TRBJ2-5; the D gene is possibly TRBD2 (5 bases). The CDR3 is 15 amino acids. The V gene's germline CDR1 is KGHSH and CDR2 LQKENI. V was pared by 3 bases and J by 5 bases, with 16 bases between.

The genes are TRBV5-1 and TRBJ2-1; 8 bases agree with TRBD2. Germline V gene lookup returns CDR1 SGHRS and CDR2 YFSETQ. The CDR3 runs to 14 residues. Trimming at V came to 7 bases and at J to 6 bases, leaving 9 bases not matched to a gene. The CDR3: CASRILSGINEQFF. The CDR3 DNA reads as TGCGCCAGCCGGATACTTAGCGGGATCAATGAGCAGTTCTTC.

The chain combines TRBV3-1 (or the pseudogene TRBV3-2) with TRBJ2-5; D unclear. Trimming took 1 base from V and 13 from J, leaving 13 bases between them. Per germline, CDR1 LGHDT and CDR2 YNNKEL (reference sequence). This CDR3 contains 12 residues. In DNA form, the CDR3 reads TGTGCCAGCAGCCAAGGGATAGTTAGCCCGTACTTC. Translating gives CASSQGIVSPYF.

The chain couples TRBV6-6 to TRBJ1-1; 7 nucleotides align to TRBD1. The CDR3 loop spans 10 amino acids. The J segment lost 4 bases and the V segment lost 11 bases, leaving 1 base of the junction unmatched. Germline V gene sequence: CDR1 MNHNY, CDR2 SVGAGI (reference sequence). The CDR3 region has the DNA TGTGCCGCAGGGGGCACTGAAGCTTTCTTT. Encoded protein: CAAGGTEAFF.

The chain employs TRBV10-2 and TRBJ1-2, with D possibly being TRBD1 (6 bases). The ends were cut back, 4 bases at V and 8 bases at J, with 14 bases in the middle. The V gene's germline CDR1 is WSHSY and CDR2 SAAADI. This CDR3 is built from 13 residues. This CDR3 is CASSGGGGGGYTF. In DNA, the CDR3 is TGCGCCAGCAGTGGAGGAGGGGGGGGCGGCTACACCTTC.

This clone occurred a few times. The V and J genes are TRBV19 and TRBJ2-2; 9 bases map to TRBD1. The V and J ends lost 6 bases and 4 bases, in that order; junction bases with no gene match: 3. The CDR3 extends over 14 amino acids. Germline V CDR1 and CDR2: LNHDA, SQIVND (reference sequence). For the CDR3, the DNA is TGTGCCAGTAGGGGGACAGGGATCACCGGGGAGCTGTTTTTT. It translates to CASRGTGITGELFF.

The chain employs TRBV18 and TRBJ2-1; perhaps TRBD1 as D (6 bases). CDR3 size: 17 residues. Trimming took off 3 bases at V and 7 bases at J, with 22 bases between the two ends. Per the germline V gene, CDR1 is KGHSH and CDR2 is LQKENI. In DNA form, the CDR3 reads TGTGCCAGCTCACCTCAAGGGGGAGTAGGCGGTGTGAATGAGCAGTTCTTC. It is translated as CASSPQGGVGGVNEQFF.

The sample holds one count of this clone. V gene TRBV6-6 combines with J gene TRBJ1-1, with a weak D call TRBD1 (5 bases). V was pared by 6 bases and J by 7 bases, with 18 bases between. Germline V gene lookup returns CDR1 MNHNY and CDR2 SVGAGI (reference sequence). This CDR3 has 14 residues. CDR3 DNA sequence: TGTGCCAGCAGGGGTGTGGAAGGGGTTGGTGAAGCTTTCTTT. Its translation is CASRGVEGVGEAFF.

This chain's CDR3 is CASSVGAPGTRPDTQYF. The CDR3 DNA reads as TGTGCCAGCAGCGTGGGGGCCCCCGGGACCCGACCCGATACGCAGTATTTT. The chain carries TRBV2 and TRBJ2-3; D perhaps matches TRBD1 (6 bases). Trimming took off 6 bases at V and 6 bases at J, with 25 bases between the two ends. Germline CDR1 is SNHLY and CDR2 is FYNNEI. CDR3 length: 17 amino acids.

J is TRBJ1-2 and V is TRBV19, with TRBD1 matching over 8 bases. The length of the CDR3 is 15 residues. The junction had 9 bases not matched to a gene; V was cut back by 6 bases and J by 3 bases. Germline CDR1 is LNHDA and CDR2 is SQIVND (reference sequence). CDR3 sequence reads: CASSLTDRDDYGYTF. The CDR3 region has the DNA TGTGCCAGTAGCCTGACGGACAGGGATGACTATGGCTACACCTTC.

V and J are TRBV7-9 and TRBJ1-3; a weak D match, TRBD1 (5 bases). Germline-derived CDR1 and CDR2 are SEHNR and FQNEAQ (reference sequence). CDR3 length: 13 amino acids. Trimming took off 5 bases at V and 5 bases at J, with 10 bases between the two ends. CDR3 in DNA: TGTGCCAGCAGCGAGACAGAAAGAAACACCATATATTTT. Translating it yields CASSETERNTIYF. Based on the CDR3 plus reference TRBV7-9 and TRBJ1-3, the full variable domain is DTGVSQNPRHKITKRGQNVTFRCDPISEHNRLYWYRQTLGQGPEFLTYFQNEAQLEKSRLLSDRFSAERPKGSFSTLEIQRTEQGDSAMYLCASSETERNTIYFGEGSWLTVV.

This clone was detected a few times. The V call is TRBV30, the J call TRBJ1-4, with 11 bases matching TRBD1. This CDR3 has 14 amino acids. V lost 5 bases, J lost 12 bases, and 11 bases stayed unmatched. The germline V gene has CDR1 GTSNPN and CDR2 SVGIG (reference sequence). DNA for the CDR3: TGTGCCTGGCGGCGGGGGACAGGGGGTCGGGAACTGTTTTTT. The encoded protein is CAWRRGTGGRELFF.

The J gene is TRBJ2-5, the V gene TRBV12-5, with 10 bases fitting TRBD1. Per the germline V gene, CDR1 is LGHNT and CDR2 is FRNRAP. The CDR3 spans 16 residues. Losses at the gene ends were 1 base for V and 1 base for J; bases not matched to a gene: 3. CDR3 sequence (DNA): TGTGCTAGTGGTTTGGGGGACAGGGGCCTCCAAGAGACCCAGTACTTC. Encoded protein: CASGLGDRGLQETQYF.

This sequence joins TRBV24-1 and TRBJ1-5, with D unresolved. The CDR3 sequence is 16 residues long. V was trimmed by 2 bases and J by 7 bases, leaving 17 bases between them. In germline, CDR1 is KGHDR, CDR2 SFDVKD. CDR3 region: CATSDSTDTLRQPQHF. CDR3 nucleotides: TGTGCCACCAGTGATTCGACGGATACGCTCAGGCAGCCCCAGCATTTT.

The chain combines TRBV7-2 with TRBJ2-1; TRBD1 matches 8 bases. CDR1 SGHTA and CDR2 FQGNSA come from the germline V gene. J lost 4 bases, V lost 5 bases, and 4 bases had no gene match. The CDR3 sequence is 14 residues long. CDR3: CASSGRTGYNEQFF. The DNA of the CDR3 is TGTGCCAGCAGCGGACGGACAGGGTACAATGAGCAGTTCTTC.

V and J are TRBV5-8 and TRBJ2-7; 8 bases line up with TRBD1. Germline values: CDR1 SGHTS, CDR2 YDEGEE. Germline trimming cut 3 bases from V and 0 bases from J; bases unmatched to any gene: 8. This CDR3 region has 16 residues. The CDR3 coding sequence is TGTGCCAGCAGCTCTCGGACAGGGCTGAACTCCTACGAGCAGTACGTC. Protein product: CASSSRTGLNSYEQYV.

The chain links TRBV27 to TRBJ2-5; possible D gene TRBD2, 6 bases. The germline V gene encodes CDR1 MNHEY and CDR2 SMNVEV (reference sequence). V lost 5 bases, J lost 5 bases, and 18 bases lay in between. This CDR3 region has 15 residues. The CDR3 DNA is TGTGCCAGCAGTCCCTACGGAGGGGACTTCGAGACCCAGTACTTC. Encoded protein: CASSPYGGDFETQYF.

The chain is built from TRBV30 and TRBJ2-1; D may be TRBD1 (6 bases). The CDR3 sequence is 13 residues long. Trimming left V 2 bases short and J 3 bases short, with 8 bases between. Per germline, CDR1 GTSNPN and CDR2 SVGIG (reference sequence). The CDR3 loop reads CAWSPDSYNEQFF. CDR3 DNA: TGTGCCTGGAGTCCGGACAGCTACAATGAGCAGTTCTTC.

This chain joins TRBV7-2 and TRBJ2-2, with TRBD2 matching 14 bases. V was pared by 5 bases and J by 6 bases, with 11 bases of the junction left unmatched. The CDR3 is 18 amino acids. In germline, CDR1 is SGHTA, CDR2 FQGNSA. DNA of the CDR3: TGTGCCAGCAGCGGACTAGCGGGAGGCGGTTGGGTCGCCGGGGAGCTGTTTTTT. It encodes CASSGLAGGGWVAGELFF.

This rearrangement joins TRBV21-1 to TRBJ2-5; the D call in the table, TRBD2, was not verified against the DNA. TRBV21-1 is given as a pseudogene. This CDR3 is built from 11 residues. CDR3 protein: CASSKRETQYF. CDR3 bases: TGTGCCAGCAGCAAGAGGGAGACCCAGTACTTC.

V gene TRBV6-6 combines with J gene TRBJ2-1; 12 bases match TRBD2. Germline assignment: CDR1 MNHNY and CDR2 SVGAGI (reference sequence). After removal of 4 bases from V and 7 bases from J, the junction contained 8 bases not matched to a gene. The CDR3 is 16 amino acids. Here the CDR3 reads CASSSGLAGWNNEQFF. CDR3 in DNA: TGTGCCAGCAGTTCAGGACTAGCGGGGTGGAATAATGAGCAGTTCTTC.

The chain joins TRBV10-3 to TRBJ2-1; 11 bases match TRBD2. V trimming: 7 bases; J trimming: 9 bases; junction bases outside the gene matches: 17. Germline CDR1 ENHRY, CDR2 SYGVKD. CDR3 length equals 17 residues. CDR3 region: CAINSPETSGSRGEQFF. CDR3 bases: TGTGCCATCAATTCCCCGGAAACTAGCGGGAGTAGAGGTGAGCAGTTCTTC.

The sample holds a few counts of this clone. The chain links TRBV28 to TRBJ2-7; TRBD2 agrees at 8 bases. This CDR3 region has 14 residues. Losses at the gene ends were 3 bases for V and 3 bases for J; bases not matched to a gene: 4. Germline CDR1 and CDR2: MDHEN and SYDVKM. The CDR3 bases are TGTGCCAGCAGTTTGAGCGGGAGAGACTACGAGCAGTACGTC. This sequence encodes CASSLSGRDYEQYV.

This clone was recorded only once. The V and J genes are TRBV29-1 and TRBJ1-5; 7 nucleotides line up with TRBD1. Losses at the gene ends were 5 bases for V and 2 bases for J; bases not matched to a gene: 9. The CDR3 is made up of 15 amino acids. Germline-derived CDR1 and CDR2 are SQVTM and ANQGSEA. The CDR3 DNA reads TGCAGCGTTTCCGGGCAGGGGGTAGGCAATCAGCCCCAGCATTTT. Translation gives CSVSGQGVGNQPQHF.

This clone was observed a few times. This rearrangement joins TRBV19 to TRBJ1-5, with TRBD1 identical over 8 bases. There are 16 residues in the CDR3. CDR1 LNHDA and CDR2 SQIVND come from the germline V gene (reference sequence). V dropped 1 base and J dropped 4; count of bases not matched to a gene: 6. The chain's CDR3 is CASSIVGQGANQPQHF. In DNA form, the CDR3 reads TGTGCCAGTAGTATAGTTGGTCAGGGGGCAAATCAGCCCCAGCATTTT.

The chain carries TRBV7-9 and TRBJ1-1; the D is unclear. The V gene lost 5 bases and the J gene lost 1 base, with 14 bases spanning the gap. There are 15 residues in the CDR3. In germline, CDR1 is SEHNR, CDR2 FQNEAQ (reference sequence). CDR3 in amino acids: CASSAFVQANTEAFF. The DNA for the CDR3 is TGTGCCAGCAGCGCCTTTGTTCAAGCGAACACTGAAGCTTTCTTT.

In the case of this clone: At one boundary the junction diverges from the germline segment, which might be a read error. The chain employs TRBV7-7 and TRBJ2-1, with D perhaps matching TRBD2 (6 bases). Looked up from germline, CDR1 is SSHAT and CDR2 is FNYEAQ (reference sequence). This CDR3 region has 15 residues. Written as DNA, the CDR3 is TGTGCTAGCAGCCCAGGGACTGGCACCTACAATGAGCAGTTCTTC. It encodes CASSPGTGTYNEQFF.

The chain joins TRBV24-1 to TRBJ1-1, with 8 bases that match TRBD1. Germline V lookup: CDR1 KGHDR, CDR2 SFDVKD. There are 15 residues in the CDR3. V dropped 4 bases and J dropped 4; count of bases not matched to a gene: 7. The CDR3 loop reads CATSDSGGVGTEAFF. The CDR3 DNA is TGTGCCACCAGTGACTCAGGGGGCGTGGGCACTGAAGCTTTCTTT.